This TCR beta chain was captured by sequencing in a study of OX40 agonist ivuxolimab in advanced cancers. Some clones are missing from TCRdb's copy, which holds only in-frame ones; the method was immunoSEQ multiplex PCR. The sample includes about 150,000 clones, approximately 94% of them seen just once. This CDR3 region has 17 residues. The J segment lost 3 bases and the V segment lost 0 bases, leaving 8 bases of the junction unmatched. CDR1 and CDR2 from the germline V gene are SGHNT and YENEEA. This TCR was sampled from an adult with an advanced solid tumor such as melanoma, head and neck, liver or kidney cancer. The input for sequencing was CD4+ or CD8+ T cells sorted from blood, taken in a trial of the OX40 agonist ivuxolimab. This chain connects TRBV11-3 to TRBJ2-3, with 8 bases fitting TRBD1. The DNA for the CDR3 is TGTGCCAGCAGCTTAGACTCTCAGGGGGCGAGTACAGATACGCAGTATTTT. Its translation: CASSLDSQGASTDTQYF.